This T cell receptor beta chain is from a study of blood T cells in healthy people across ages. The CDR3 is made up of 16 amino acids. The ends were cut back, 7 bases at V and 0 bases at J, with 14 bases in the middle. Germline assignment: CDR1 SGHRS and CDR2 YFSETQ. In its sample, this clonotype was seen a few times. Using a J-beta primer mix together with a sample-barcoded 5' primer, a second PCR was run for roughly 6 to 11 cycles. TCRdb reprocessed the 5' RACE reads with MiXCR, giving one entry per CDR3 protein. The repertoire holds more than 800,000 distinct CDR3 sequences, 40% to 45% seen once, with 15% to 20% in the top ten.

Sequences were obtained from blood. This receptor was identified in a woman between 55 and 75 years old in good health. The rearrangement uses TRBV5-1 and TRBJ2-6; TRBD1 might be the D (5 bases). This chain's CDR3 is CASARELSSGANVLTF. The DNA for the CDR3 is TGCGCCAGCGCCAGGGAACTTAGCTCTGGGGCCAACGTCCTGACTTTC.